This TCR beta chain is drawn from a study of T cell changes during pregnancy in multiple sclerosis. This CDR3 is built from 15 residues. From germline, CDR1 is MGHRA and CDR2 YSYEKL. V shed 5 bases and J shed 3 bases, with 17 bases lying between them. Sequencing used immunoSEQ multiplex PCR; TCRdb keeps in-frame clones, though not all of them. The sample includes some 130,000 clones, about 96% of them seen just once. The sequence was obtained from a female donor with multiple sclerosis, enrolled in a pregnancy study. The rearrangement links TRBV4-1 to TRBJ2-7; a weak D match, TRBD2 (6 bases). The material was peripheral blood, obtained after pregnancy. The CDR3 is CASSGPGLEHYEQYF. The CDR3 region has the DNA TGCGCCAGCAGCGGACCGGGACTTGAGCACTACGAGCAGTACTTC.